This TCR beta chain was recovered during a study of blood T cell repertoires in COVID-19. Study in general: Acute-phase and convalescent COVID-19 samples originated in the United States, Italy and Spain. PBMCs, B-cell-depleted T cells, or T cells provided the cDNA or gDNA that made up the material.

How the authors handled the data: Estimated nucleated cell counts came from reference gene primer amplification. Libraries were prepared by immunoSEQ multiplex PCR; TCRdb keeps only in-frame clonotypes and omits some of them. V, J and clone size derive from that table, while D and trimming were established from the DNA sequence. The sample records about 190,000 clones, around 77% being singletons. V was clipped by 10 bases and J by 0 bases; unmatched bases: 12. Germline V gene sequence: CDR1 MNHEY, CDR2 SMNVEV (reference sequence). The CDR3 length is 16 residues. The TCR was taken from a man aged 55 to 70 with active or convalescent COVID-19. Sequenced: peripheral blood. The chain employs TRBV27 and TRBJ2-3; 8 positions agree with TRBD2. CDR3 in DNA: TGTGCCATTAGGACTAGCAGATCCTCTAGCACAGATACGCAGTATTTT. Its translation: CAIRTSRSSSTDTQYF.